This T cell receptor (beta chain) was recovered during a study of shared clonotypes between healthy human individuals. Study at large: Participating donors consisted of two women and a few men aged 18 to 49. Study findings and constraints: A limitation of the genetic and exposure-history diversity represented arose from few donors.

Between the trimmed V and J ends, which lost 10 bases and 0 bases, there was a span of 16 bases. This CDR3 comprises 14 residues. Per the germline V gene, CDR1 is MGHDK and CDR2 is SYGVNS. The input for sorted-subset replicate PCRs was about 0.2 ug DNA, about 30,000 T cell genomes. This table comes from immunoSEQ multiplex PCR, and its TCRdb copy is limited to in-frame clones, with some not included. The sample lists roughly 2,000,000 clones; over 85% were seen once. CD8 cells regarded as naive lacked CD45RO, were positively chosen for CCR7, and omitted terminally differentiated effector memory CD45RA+ cells. As to this clone: Antigen: not known.

Sequenced input: naive CD8+ T cells sorted from blood. This TCR was recovered from a man between 18 and 29 years old in good health. The chain joins TRBV25-1 to TRBJ2-7; TRBD2 might be the D (5 bases). CDR3: CAIGRPTSSYEQYF. CDR3 nucleotide sequence: TGTGCCATAGGACGACCTACTAGCTCCTACGAGCAGTACTTC.